This is a list of T cell receptor beta chains from one sample in a study of PD-1 blockade in classical Hodgkin lymphoma. The table came from immunoSEQ multiplex PCR; TCRdb's copy has only in-frame clones and leaves some out. Among about 7,900 clones listed, approximately 78% were seen once. This specimen consisted of peripheral blood mononuclear cells (PBMCs), obtained before the fourth cycle of nivolumab. The receptor set was obtained from a human donor with classical Hodgkin lymphoma. Both conserved end residues are part of each CDR3. Fields, in order: clone size, V gene, D gene, J gene, CDR3 DNA, CDR3 protein. D genes are given only for firm matches. Clone size appears in some rows only: once, few, many, or a class for an expanded clone.

>few|TRBV7-9|NA|TRBJ1-6
TGTGCCAGCAGCTTTCAAGCTTCACCCCTCCACTTT
CASSFQASPLHF
>NA|TRBV28|NA|TRBJ1-3
TGTGCCAGCACTCCAGACAGCTCTGGAAACACCATATATTTT
CASTPDSSGNTIYF
>NA|TRBV7-2|NA|TRBJ1-5
TGTGCCAGCAGCTTAGGGACATTCAATCAGCCCCAGCATTTT
CASSLGTFNQPQHF
>NA|TRBV28|NA|TRBJ2-2
TGTGCCAGCAGTGGAGAGTATACCGGGGAGCTGTTTTTT
CASSGEYTGELFF
>NA|TRBV4-2|NA|TRBJ2-7
TGTGCCAGCAGCCAAGTGGGAGCCTACGAGCAGTACTTC
CASSQVGAYEQYF
>once|TRBV11-3|NA|TRBJ2-2
TGTGCCAGCAGCCCCTCCGGGGTACAAGGGGGGACCGGGGAGCTGTTTTTT
CASSPSGVQGGTGELFF
>NA|TRBV9|TRBD2|TRBJ2-3
TGTGCCAGCAGCGTACATCCTAGCGGGAGTGGGGCAGATACGCAGTATTTT
CASSVHPSGSGADTQYF
>NA|TRBV19|NA|TRBJ1-2
TGTGCCAGTAGTATTCAGGCCTTGGGCTATGGCTACACCTTC
CASSIQALGYGYTF
>once|TRBV27|NA|TRBJ2-1
TGTGCCGGATTTTCCTCAGACGGACGCTCCTACAATGAGCAGTTCTTC
CAGFSSDGRSYNEQFF
>NA|TRBV7-2|NA|TRBJ1-1
TGTGCCAGCAGCTTAGTAAGCTTCCGGGACGGGAACACTGAAGCTTTCTTT
CASSLVSFRDGNTEAFF
>once|TRBV28|NA|TRBJ2-7
TGTGCCAGCAATACCTACAGGGGAGGGGAAGATCCCTACGAGCAGTACTTC
CASNTYRGGEDPYEQYF
>NA|TRBV5-1|TRBD1|TRBJ1-2
TGCGCCAGCAGCCTGGGACAGGCCTCCCATGGCTACACCTTC
CASSLGQASHGYTF
>NA|TRBV18|NA|TRBJ1-5
TGTGCCAGCTCAGAACGGGACGGACAGCCCCAGCATTTT
CASSERDGQPQHF
>NA|TRBV28|NA|TRBJ2-7
TGTGCCAGCAGTTCCCCCGACGGGGTCGAAGGCTACGAGCAGTACTTC
CASSSPDGVEGYEQYF
>NA|TRBV7-2|NA|TRBJ2-2
TGTGCCAGCAGCTTATGGGGGGCCGGGGAGCTGTTTTTT
CASSLWGAGELFF
>NA|TRBV28|TRBD2|TRBJ2-3
TGTGCCAGCAGCCCATCTAGCGGACTTCAATACACAGATACGCAGTATTTT
CASSPSSGLQYTDTQYF
>once|TRBV18|NA|TRBJ1-4
TGTGCCAGCTCACCAAACTATAATGAAAAACTGTTTTTT
CASSPNYNEKLFF
>once|TRBV28|NA|TRBJ2-1
TGTGCCAGCAGTTCCCCGGGTCGTTACAATGAGCAGTTCTTC
CASSSPGRYNEQFF
>NA|TRBV27|TRBD1|TRBJ2-1
TGTGCCAGCAGTTTATTGTTTGGACAGGGGGTCGATGAGCAGTTCTTC
CASSLLFGQGVDEQFF
>NA|TRBV27|NA|TRBJ2-2
TGTGCCAGCAGTTCCTGGACACTCCCCGGGGAGCTGTTTTTT
CASSSWTLPGELFF
>once|TRBV19|NA|TRBJ1-5
TGTGCCAGTAGTAACCCAGGGGCTTATAGCAATCAGCCCCAGCATTTT
CASSNPGAYSNQPQHF
>few|TRBV28|NA|TRBJ1-4
TGTGCCAGCAGTTCCCTGGACGGGATTAATGAAAAACTGTTTTTT
CASSSLDGINEKLFF
>NA|TRBV29-1|NA|TRBJ2-7
TGCAGCGTTCGCGGCGGAAGTTCCTACGAGCAGTACTTC
CSVRGGSSYEQYF
>NA|TRBV19|NA|TRBJ2-2
TGTGCCAGTAGTATTGGTGTCAGGAACACCGGGGAGCTGTTTTTT
CASSIGVRNTGELFF
>few|TRBV7-9|NA|TRBJ1-2
TGTGCCAGCAGCTTAGTTGGGGGGGAGTATACCTATGGCTACACCTTC
CASSLVGGEYTYGYTF
>NA|TRBV9|TRBD2|TRBJ2-5
TGTGCCAGCAGCCCCCTTGCGGGAGGCGGAGTTGCGGGTCAAGAGACCCAGTACTTC
CASSPLAGGGVAGQETQYF
>NA|TRBV2|TRBD2|TRBJ2-3
TGTGCCAGCACCGCGACTAGCACGACGCAGTATTTT
CASTATSTTQYF
>NA|TRBV6-6|TRBD2|TRBJ2-5
TGTGCCGCGGGGGGGGAGCAGTACTTC
CAAGGEQYF
>NA|TRBV19|NA|TRBJ1-1
TGTGCCAGTAGTATTCAGTCTGAAGCTTTCTTT
CASSIQSEAFF
>NA|TRBV2|TRBD2|TRBJ2-3
TGTGCCATCCACAACCGGATTCTAGCGGGGGGGCCTGAAACAGATACGCAGTATTTT
CAIHNRILAGGPETDTQYF
>NA|TRBV7-6|NA|TRBJ2-2
TGTGCCAGCAGCCCCCAGGGTGGGGGCCTCGGGGAGCTGTTTTTT
CASSPQGGGLGELFF
>NA|TRBV6-1|NA|TRBJ2-2
TGTGCCAGCAGTGAACAGGGCGGGGAGCTGTTTTTT
CASSEQGGELFF
>NA|TRBV9|NA|TRBJ1-4
TGTGCCAGCAGCGTAGGTCCCAGGGATAATGAAAAACTGTTTTTT
CASSVGPRDNEKLFF
>NA|TRBV18|NA|TRBJ2-3
TGTGCCAGCTCGCGGGAAACCCGGGATACGCAGTATTTT
CASSRETRDTQYF
>NA|TRBV5-4|TRBD1|TRBJ1-1
TGTGCCAGCAGCGGGGCACAGGGGTCCCGGGCTGAAGCTTTCTTT
CASSGAQGSRAEAFF
>NA|TRBV11-2|TRBD2|TRBJ2-7
TGTGCCAGCAGCTATCGACTAGCGGGGGGAAACCCCTACGAGCAGTACTTC
CASSYRLAGGNPYEQYF
>few|TRBV30|NA|TRBJ2-2
TGTGCCTGGAGTGGGAACCTAGGGGGACATAGCACCGGGGAGCTGTTTTTT
CAWSGNLGGHSTGELFF
>NA|TRBV18|NA|TRBJ1-4
TGTGCCAGCTCACCCACTGTGAGGGGTTCAACTAATGAAAAACTGTTTTTT
CASSPTVRGSTNEKLFF
>NA|TRBV28|TRBD1|TRBJ1-1
TGTGCCAGCAGTACCTACGACAGGGTAACTGAAGCTTTCTTT
CASSTYDRVTEAFF
>NA|TRBV29-1|TRBD2|TRBJ2-1
TGCAGCGCTCAGGGACCAGGCGGGAGCAACAATGAGCAGTTCTTC
CSAQGPGGSNNEQFF
>few|TRBV7-8|TRBD2|TRBJ2-1
TGTGCCAGCAGCTTAGCGGTAGCGGGGGGTCCCGACTACAATGAGCAGTTCTTC
CASSLAVAGGPDYNEQFF
>NA|TRBV28|NA|TRBJ1-1
TGTGCCAGCAGTTCCCGACAGGCCGCAGGGTTCCTCACTGAAGCTTTCTTT
CASSSRQAAGFLTEAFF
>NA|TRBV13|NA|TRBJ2-2
TGTGCCAGCAGCTTAGGAGGGAAGGGGATCGGGGAGCTGTTTTTT
CASSLGGKGIGELFF
>NA|TRBV5-5|TRBD1|TRBJ2-5
TGTGCCAGCAGCACCGGACAGGGGGCCGCGGAGACCCAGTACTTC
CASSTGQGAAETQYF
>NA|TRBV5-1|NA|TRBJ2-3
TGCGCCAGCAGCTTGGCCCTCGGCCCCACAGATACGCAGTATTTT
CASSLALGPTDTQYF
>NA|TRBV2|NA|TRBJ2-5
TGTGCCAGCAGTGCGAGTCTCCAAGAGACCCAGTACTTC
CASSASLQETQYF
>NA|TRBV7-8|NA|TRBJ2-1
TGTGCCAGCAGCTTCAGGTGGGAGCCGGACAATGAGCAGTTCTTC
CASSFRWEPDNEQFF
>few|TRBV4-2|NA|TRBJ1-2
TGTGCCAGCAGCCAAGACCGAGGGAATGGGTACTATGGCTACACCTTC
CASSQDRGNGYYGYTF
>few|TRBV2|TRBD2|TRBJ2-5
TGTGCCAGCAGTGAAGGGGCGGGAGGTTTGGAGACCCAGTACTTC
CASSEGAGGLETQYF
>NA|TRBV10-3|NA|TRBJ2-7
TGTGCCTCCTTAGACCGGGACGGAAGGAATTACGAGCAGTACTTC
CASLDRDGRNYEQYF
>NA|TRBV28|NA|TRBJ2-1
TGTGCCAGCAGTAATCAGGGCCCAGGGATCAATGAGCAGTTCTTC
CASSNQGPGINEQFF
>NA|TRBV6-5|NA|TRBJ2-3
TGTGCCAGCCGTTCTCGGGGCACAGATACGCAGTATTTT
CASRSRGTDTQYF
>NA|TRBV28|NA|TRBJ1-2
TGTGCCAGCAGCTCAACAGGAATCAGAGGCACCTTC
CASSSTGIRGTF
>NA|TRBV28|TRBD2|TRBJ2-3
TGTGCCAGCAGTTCAACTAGCGGGACTAGCACAGATACGCAGTATTTT
CASSSTSGTSTDTQYF